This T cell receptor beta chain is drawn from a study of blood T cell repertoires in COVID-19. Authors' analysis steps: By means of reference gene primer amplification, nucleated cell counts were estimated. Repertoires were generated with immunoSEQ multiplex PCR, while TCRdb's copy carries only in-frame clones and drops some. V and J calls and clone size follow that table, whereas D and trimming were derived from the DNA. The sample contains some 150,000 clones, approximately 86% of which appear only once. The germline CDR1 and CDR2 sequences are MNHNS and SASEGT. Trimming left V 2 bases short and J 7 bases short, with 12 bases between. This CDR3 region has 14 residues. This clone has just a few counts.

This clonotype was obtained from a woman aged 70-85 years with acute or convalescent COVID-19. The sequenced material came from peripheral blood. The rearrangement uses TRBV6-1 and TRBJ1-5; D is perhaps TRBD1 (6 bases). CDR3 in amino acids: CASSEIQGFQPQHF. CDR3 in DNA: TGTGCCAGCAGTGAAATACAGGGCTTCCAGCCCCAGCATTTT.